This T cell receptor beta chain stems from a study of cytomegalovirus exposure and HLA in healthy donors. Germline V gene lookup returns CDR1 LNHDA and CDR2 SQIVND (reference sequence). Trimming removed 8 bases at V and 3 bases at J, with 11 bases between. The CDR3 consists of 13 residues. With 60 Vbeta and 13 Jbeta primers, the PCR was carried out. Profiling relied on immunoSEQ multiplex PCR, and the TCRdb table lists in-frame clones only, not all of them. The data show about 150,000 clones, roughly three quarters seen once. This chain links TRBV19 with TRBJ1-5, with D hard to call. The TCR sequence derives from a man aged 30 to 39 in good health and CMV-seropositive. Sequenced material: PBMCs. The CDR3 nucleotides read TGTGCCAGTCGGTATGGTGCCAATCAGCCCCAGCATTTT. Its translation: CASRYGANQPQHF.